The following is a T cell receptor (beta chain) sequence with its context. Germline V gives CDR1 SGHRS, CDR2 YFSETQ. V gave up 1 base and J gave up 4 bases; unmatched junction bases: 4. The length of the CDR3 is 15 residues. Data came from immunoSEQ multiplex PCR; TCRdb stores just in-frame clones and leaves some out. The table lists about 66,000 clones, over 80% of them singletons. This sample is part of a study of radiotherapy plus CTLA-4 blockade in lung cancer. This sample comprised peripheral blood, obtained from a patient treated with radiotherapy plus ipilimumab. This TCR derives from a human donor with non-small cell lung cancer who had a partial response to radiotherapy plus ipilimumab. The chain couples TRBV5-1 to TRBJ2-3; 9 bases map to TRBD1. The CDR3 DNA sequence: TGCGCCAGCAGCTTGTTGGGACAGGGACCAGATACGCAGTATTTT. It translates to CASSLLGQGPDTQYF.